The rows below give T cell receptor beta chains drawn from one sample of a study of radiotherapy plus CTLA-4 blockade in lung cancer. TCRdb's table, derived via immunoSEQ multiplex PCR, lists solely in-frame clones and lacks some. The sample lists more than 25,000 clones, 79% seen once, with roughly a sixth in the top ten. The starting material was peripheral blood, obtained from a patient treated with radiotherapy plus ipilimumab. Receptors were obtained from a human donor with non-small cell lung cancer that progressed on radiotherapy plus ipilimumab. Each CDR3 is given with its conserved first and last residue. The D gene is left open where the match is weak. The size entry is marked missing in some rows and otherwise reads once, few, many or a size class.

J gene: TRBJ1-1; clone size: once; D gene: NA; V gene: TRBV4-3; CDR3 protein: CASSQEGHRRGNTEAFF; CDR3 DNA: TGCGCCAGCAGCCAAGAAGGACACCGACGGGGGAACACTGAAGCTTTCTTT
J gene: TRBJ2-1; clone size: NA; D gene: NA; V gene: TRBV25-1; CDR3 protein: CASGGGLSYNEQFF; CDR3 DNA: TGTGCCAGCGGAGGAGGTCTGTCCTACAATGAGCAGTTCTTC
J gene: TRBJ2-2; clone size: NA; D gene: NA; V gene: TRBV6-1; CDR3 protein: CASSERRRGLGGELFF; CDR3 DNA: TGTGCCAGCAGTGAACGGCGGAGGGGGCTTGGCGGGGAGCTGTTTTTT
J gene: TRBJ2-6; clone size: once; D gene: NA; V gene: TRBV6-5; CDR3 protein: CASSAGANVLTF; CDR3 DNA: TGTGCCTCCTCGGCTGGGGCCAACGTCCTGACTTTC
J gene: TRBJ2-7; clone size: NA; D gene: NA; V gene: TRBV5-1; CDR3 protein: CANSYEQYF; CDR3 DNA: TGCGCCAACTCCTACGAGCAGTACTTC
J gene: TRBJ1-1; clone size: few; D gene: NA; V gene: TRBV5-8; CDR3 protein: CASSLFRNAEAFF; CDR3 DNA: TGTGCCAGCAGCTTGTTCCGAAACGCTGAAGCTTTCTTT
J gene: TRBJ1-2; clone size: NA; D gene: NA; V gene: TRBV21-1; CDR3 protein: CASSKEGTGPYGYTF; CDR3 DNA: TGTGCCAGCAGCAAAGAGGGGACAGGGCCCTATGGCTACACCTTC
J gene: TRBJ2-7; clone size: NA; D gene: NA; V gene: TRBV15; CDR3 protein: CATSRDLDSSYEQYF; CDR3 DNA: TGTGCCACCAGCAGAGATCTGGACAGCTCCTACGAGCAGTACTTC
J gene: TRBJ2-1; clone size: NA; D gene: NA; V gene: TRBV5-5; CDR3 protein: CASSLHGGLNEQFF; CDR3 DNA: TGTGCCAGCAGCCTCCACGGGGGCCTTAATGAGCAGTTCTTC
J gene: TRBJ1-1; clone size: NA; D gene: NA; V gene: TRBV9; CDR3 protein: CASSPRGLGNTEAFF; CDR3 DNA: TGTGCCAGCAGCCCACGTGGCCTGGGGAACACTGAAGCTTTCTTT
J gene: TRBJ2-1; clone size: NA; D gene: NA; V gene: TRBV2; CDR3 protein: CASSDNNEQFF; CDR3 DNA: TGTGCCAGCAGCGATAACAATGAGCAGTTCTTC
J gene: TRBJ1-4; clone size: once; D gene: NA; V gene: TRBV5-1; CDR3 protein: CASSGGRQSRNEKLFF; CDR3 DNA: TGCGCCAGCAGCGGGGGACGGCAGTCAAGGAATGAAAAACTGTTTTTT
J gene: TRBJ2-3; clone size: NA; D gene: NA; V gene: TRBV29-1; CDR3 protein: CSVDGGVSTDTQYF; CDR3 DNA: TGCAGCGTGGACGGCGGAGTTAGCACAGATACGCAGTATTTT
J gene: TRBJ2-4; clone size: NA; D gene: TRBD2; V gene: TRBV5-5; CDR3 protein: CASSLVAGDKNIQYF; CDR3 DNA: TGTGCCAGCAGCTTGGTTGCGGGGGACAAAAACATTCAGTACTTC
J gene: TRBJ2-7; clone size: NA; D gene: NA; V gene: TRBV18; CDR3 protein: CASSLGYSGEQYF; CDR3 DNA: TGTGCCAGCTCACTGGGCTATTCGGGGGAGCAGTACTTC
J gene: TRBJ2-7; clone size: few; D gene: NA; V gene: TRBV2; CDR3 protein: CASNLQGQQGEQYF; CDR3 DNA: TGTGCCAGCAACCTACAGGGCCAACAGGGCGAGCAGTACTTC
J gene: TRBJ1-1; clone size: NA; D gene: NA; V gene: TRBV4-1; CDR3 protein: CASSQDDRDGDTEAFF; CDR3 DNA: TGCGCCAGCAGCCAAGATGACCGGGACGGAGACACTGAAGCTTTCTTT
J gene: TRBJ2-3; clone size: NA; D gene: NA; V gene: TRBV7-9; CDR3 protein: CASSLGRGAGTDTQYF; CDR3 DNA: TGTGCCAGCAGTTTAGGTAGGGGGGCCGGCACAGATACGCAGTATTTT
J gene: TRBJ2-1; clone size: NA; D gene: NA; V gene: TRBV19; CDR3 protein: CASTIGGGEQFF; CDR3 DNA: TGTGCCAGTACCATAGGAGGGGGTGAGCAGTTCTTC
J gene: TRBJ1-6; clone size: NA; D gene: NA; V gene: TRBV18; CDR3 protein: CASSPPMNRANSPLHF; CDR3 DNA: TGTGCCAGCTCACCACCGATGAACAGGGCCAATTCACCCCTCCACTTT
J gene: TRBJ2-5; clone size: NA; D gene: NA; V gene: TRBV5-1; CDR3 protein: CASYREAETQYF; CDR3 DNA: TGCGCCAGCTACAGGGAGGCGGAGACCCAGTACTTC
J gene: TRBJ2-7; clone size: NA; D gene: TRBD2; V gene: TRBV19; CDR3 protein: CASSPTGTNHEQYF; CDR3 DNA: TGTGCCAGTAGTCCCACCGGGACTAACCACGAGCAGTACTTC
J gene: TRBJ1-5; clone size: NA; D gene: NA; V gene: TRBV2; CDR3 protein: CASSAGIGGSQPQHF; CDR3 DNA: TGTGCCAGCAGTGCAGGGATAGGTGGTAGTCAGCCCCAGCATTTT
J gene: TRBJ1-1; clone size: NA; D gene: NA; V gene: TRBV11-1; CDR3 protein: CASSLLPRAEMNTEAFF; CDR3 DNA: TGTGCCAGCAGCTTGCTACCCCGGGCTGAGATGAACACTGAAGCTTTCTTT
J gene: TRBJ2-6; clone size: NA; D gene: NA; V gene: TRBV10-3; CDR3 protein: CAIGGAVPSGANVLTF; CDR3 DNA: TGTGCCATCGGGGGGGCAGTGCCTTCTGGGGCCAACGTCCTGACTTTC
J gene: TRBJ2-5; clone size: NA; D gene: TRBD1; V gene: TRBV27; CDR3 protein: CASSIHWTGSFETQYF; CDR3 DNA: TGTGCCAGCAGTATACACTGGACAGGGAGTTTCGAGACCCAGTACTTC
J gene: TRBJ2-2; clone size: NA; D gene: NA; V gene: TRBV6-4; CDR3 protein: CASSPGLAVTGELFF; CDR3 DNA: TGTGCCAGCAGTCCGGGCCTCGCCGTTACCGGGGAGCTGTTTTTT
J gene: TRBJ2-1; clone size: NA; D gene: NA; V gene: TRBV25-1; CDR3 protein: CASSAPSGGFNEQFF; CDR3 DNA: TGTGCCAGCAGTGCCCCTTCCGGGGGATTCAATGAGCAGTTCTTC
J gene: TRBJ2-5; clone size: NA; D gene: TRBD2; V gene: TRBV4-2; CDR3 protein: CASSQGPRGSGGYQETQYF; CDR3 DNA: TGTGCCAGCAGCCAAGGTCCCCGGGGTAGCGGGGGGTACCAAGAGACCCAGTACTTC
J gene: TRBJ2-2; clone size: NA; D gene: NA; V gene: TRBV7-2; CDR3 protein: CASSLQATGELFF; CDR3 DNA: TGTGCCAGCAGCTTACAGGCCACCGGGGAGCTGTTTTTT
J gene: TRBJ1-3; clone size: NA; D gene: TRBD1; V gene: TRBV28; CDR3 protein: CAAIPGQGSSGNTIYF; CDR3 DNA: TGTGCCGCCATCCCGGGACAGGGATCCTCTGGAAACACCATATATTTT
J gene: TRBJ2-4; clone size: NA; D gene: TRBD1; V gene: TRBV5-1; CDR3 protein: CASSDLRGTGGHIQYF; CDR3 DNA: TGCGCCAGCAGCGACCTACGTGGGACAGGGGGACACATTCAGTACTTC
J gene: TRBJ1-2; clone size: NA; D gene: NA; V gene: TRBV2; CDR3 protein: CASRRTVQNYGYTF; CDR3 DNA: TGTGCCAGCCGCCGAACTGTACAGAACTATGGCTACACCTTC
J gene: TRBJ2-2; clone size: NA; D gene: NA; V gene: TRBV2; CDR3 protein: CASSAASSLSGELFF; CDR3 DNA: TGTGCCAGCAGTGCGGCATCCTCCTTAAGCGGGGAGCTGTTTTTT
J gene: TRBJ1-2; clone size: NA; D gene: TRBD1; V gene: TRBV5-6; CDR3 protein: CASSLESYTGGGYGYTF; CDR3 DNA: TGTGCCAGCAGCTTGGAATCCTACACAGGGGGCGGCTATGGCTACACCTTC
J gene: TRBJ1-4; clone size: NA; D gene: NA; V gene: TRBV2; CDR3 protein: CASSGRKSYEKLFF; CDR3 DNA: TGTGCCAGCAGTGGAAGGAAAAGTTATGAAAAACTGTTTTTT
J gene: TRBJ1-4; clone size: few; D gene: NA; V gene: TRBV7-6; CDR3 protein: CASSSQTVSEKLFF; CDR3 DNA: TGTGCCAGCAGCTCGCAGACAGTCTCCGAAAAACTGTTTTTT
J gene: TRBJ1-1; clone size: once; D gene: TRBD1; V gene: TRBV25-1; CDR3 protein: CASSSIGTGGNEAFF; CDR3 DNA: TGTGCCAGCAGTAGCATCGGGACAGGGGGAAATGAAGCTTTCTTT
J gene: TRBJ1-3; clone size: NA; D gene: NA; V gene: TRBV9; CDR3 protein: CASSVAGAGNTIYF; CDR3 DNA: TGTGCCAGCAGCGTAGCCGGCGCTGGAAACACCATATATTTT
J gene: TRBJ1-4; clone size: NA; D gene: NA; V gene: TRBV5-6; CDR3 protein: CASSLVPQGNEKLFF; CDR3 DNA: TGTGCCAGCAGCTTGGTACCCCAGGGGAATGAAAAACTGTTTTTT
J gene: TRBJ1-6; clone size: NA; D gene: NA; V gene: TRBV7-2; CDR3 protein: CASSLAEGSGFSPLHF; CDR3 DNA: TGTGCCAGCAGCTTAGCGGAGGGGTCGGGTTTCTCACCCCTCCACTTT
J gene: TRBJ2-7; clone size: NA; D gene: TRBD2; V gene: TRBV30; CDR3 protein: CAWILRPGLGSPPRHEQYF; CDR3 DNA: TGTGCCTGGATTCTCAGACCGGGACTAGGGTCCCCGCCGAGACACGAGCAGTACTTC
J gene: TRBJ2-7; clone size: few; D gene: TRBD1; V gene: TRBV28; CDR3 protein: CASSLGQRGYEQYF; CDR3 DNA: TGTGCCAGCAGTTTGGGACAGAGGGGCTACGAGCAGTACTTC
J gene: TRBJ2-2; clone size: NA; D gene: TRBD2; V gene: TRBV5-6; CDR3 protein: CASSLGGGTGELFF; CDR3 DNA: TGTGCCAGCAGCTTGGGCGGGGGGACCGGGGAGCTGTTTTTT
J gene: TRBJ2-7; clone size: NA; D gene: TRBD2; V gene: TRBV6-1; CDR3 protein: CASSQPGREQYF; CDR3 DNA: TGTGCCAGCAGCCAACCCGGGAGGGAGCAGTACTTC
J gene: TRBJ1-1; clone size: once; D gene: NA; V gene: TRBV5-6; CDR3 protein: CASSANQGYTEAFF; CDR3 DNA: TGTGCCAGCAGCGCCAATCAGGGGTACACTGAAGCTTTCTTT
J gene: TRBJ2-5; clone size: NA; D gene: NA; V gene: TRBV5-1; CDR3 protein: CASSFGVVALGQETQYF; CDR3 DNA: TGCGCCAGCAGCTTTGGGGTCGTGGCCCTGGGCCAAGAGACCCAGTACTTC
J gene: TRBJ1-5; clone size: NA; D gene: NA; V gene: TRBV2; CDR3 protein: CASSESGQSNQPQHF; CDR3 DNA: TGTGCCAGCAGTGAATCAGGACAAAGCAATCAGCCCCAGCATTTT
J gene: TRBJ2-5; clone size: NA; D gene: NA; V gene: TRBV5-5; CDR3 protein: CASRPDWPPQYF; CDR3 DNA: TGTGCCAGCAGGCCCGACTGGCCACCCCAGTACTTC
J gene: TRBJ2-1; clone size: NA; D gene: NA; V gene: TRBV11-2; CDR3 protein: CASSLEPPAEQFF; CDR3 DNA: TGTGCCAGCAGCTTAGAGCCTCCCGCCGAGCAGTTCTTC